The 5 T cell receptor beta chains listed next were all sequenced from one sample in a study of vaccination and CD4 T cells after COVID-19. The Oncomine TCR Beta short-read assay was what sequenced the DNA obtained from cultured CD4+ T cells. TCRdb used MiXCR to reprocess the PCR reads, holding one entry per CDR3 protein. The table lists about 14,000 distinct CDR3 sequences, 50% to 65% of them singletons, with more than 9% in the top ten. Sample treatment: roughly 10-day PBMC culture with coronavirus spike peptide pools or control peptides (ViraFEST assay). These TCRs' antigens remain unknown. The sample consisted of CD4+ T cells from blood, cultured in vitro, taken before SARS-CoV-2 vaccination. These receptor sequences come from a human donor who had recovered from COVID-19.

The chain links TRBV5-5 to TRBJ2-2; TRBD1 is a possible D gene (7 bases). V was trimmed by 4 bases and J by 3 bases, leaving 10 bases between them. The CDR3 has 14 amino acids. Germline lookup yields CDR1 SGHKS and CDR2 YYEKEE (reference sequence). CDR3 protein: CASSPRGDTGELFF. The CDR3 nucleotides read TGTGCCAGCAGCCCCAGGGGGGACACCGGGGAGCTGTTTTTT.

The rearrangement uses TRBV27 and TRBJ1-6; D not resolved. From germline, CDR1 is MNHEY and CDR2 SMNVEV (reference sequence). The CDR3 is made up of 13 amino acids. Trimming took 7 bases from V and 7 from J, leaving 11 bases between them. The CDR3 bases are TGTGCCAGCATGTCCCCGGGCAATTCACCCCTCCACTTT. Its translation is CASMSPGNSPLHF.

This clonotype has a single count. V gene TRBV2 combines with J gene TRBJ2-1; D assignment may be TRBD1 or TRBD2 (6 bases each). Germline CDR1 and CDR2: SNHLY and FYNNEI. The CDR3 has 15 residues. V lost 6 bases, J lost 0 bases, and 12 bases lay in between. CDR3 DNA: TGTGCCAGCAGACGGGGGCCTCACTCCTACAATGAGCAGTTCTTC. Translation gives CASRRGPHSYNEQFF.

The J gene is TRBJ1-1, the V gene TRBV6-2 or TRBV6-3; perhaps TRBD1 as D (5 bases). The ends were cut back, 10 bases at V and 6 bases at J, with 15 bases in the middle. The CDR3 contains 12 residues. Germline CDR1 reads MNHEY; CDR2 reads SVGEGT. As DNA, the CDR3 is TGTGCCACCCACCGTAGGGGCGCTGAAGCTTTCTTT. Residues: CATHRRGAEAFF.

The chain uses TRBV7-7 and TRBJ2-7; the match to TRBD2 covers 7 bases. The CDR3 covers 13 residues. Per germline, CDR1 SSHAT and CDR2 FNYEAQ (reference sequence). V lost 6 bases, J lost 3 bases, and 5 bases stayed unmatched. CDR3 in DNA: TGTGCCAGCAGTGCCGCGGGGGACTACGAGCAGTACTTC. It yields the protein CASSAAGDYEQYF.